The rows below give T cell receptor beta chains drawn from one sample of a study of neoadjuvant anti-PD-1 for oral cavity cancer. Assay: immunoSEQ multiplex PCR; the TCRdb copy retains only in-frame clones and omits some. The sample has 15,000 or so clones, over 60% seen once. Here the sequenced sample was PBMCs, taken before nivolumab (anti-PD-1) treatment. The source is a person between 40 and 85 years old with oral cavity squamous cell carcinoma. Each CDR3 is given with its conserved first and last residue. A row's size may be missing; if present it is once, few, many or a size class.

TRBJ2-7	-	TRBV18	CASSLGPQGTVAEQYF
TRBJ1-3	few	TRBV5-1	CASSLDTGTGGNTIYF
TRBJ1-1	-	TRBV5-1	CASSTLAGTKGEAFF
TRBJ2-2	-	TRBV5-4	CASSLVGTAKTGELFF
TRBJ1-5	-	TRBV4-1	CASSQDWANQPQHF
TRBJ2-2	few	TRBV19	CASTTGAGRHTGELFF
TRBJ2-3	-	TRBV5-6	CASSGTSGGASTQYF
TRBJ2-5	-	TRBV19	CASSSAGGTETQYF
TRBJ2-3	-	TRBV7-2	CASREPGRNTQYF
TRBJ2-6	-	TRBV6-4	CASSDSKRRPSAGANVLTF
TRBJ1-5	-	TRBV5-1	CASSLGGSNQPQHF
TRBJ2-5	-	TRBV5-4	CASSLGQGRETQYF
TRBJ1-5	-	TRBV2	CASSTENYSNQPQHF
TRBJ1-5	-	TRBV2	CASSDPGPQHF
TRBJ1-4	-	TRBV5-1	CASSPVSTNEKLFF
TRBJ2-7	-	TRBV5-1	CASGGLSGSRTYEQYF
TRBJ1-6	-	TRBV5-6	CASSLKNSPLHF
TRBJ1-2	-	TRBV21-1	CASSKDWDRQPPGGYTF
TRBJ1-6	-	TRBV10-3	CAIRTGPQGSPLHF
TRBJ2-3	-	TRBV12-5	CASGLSGELTDTQYF
TRBJ1-5	-	TRBV19	CASSIDRGNQPQHF
TRBJ1-6	-	TRBV6-1	CASNGGDSPLHF
TRBJ2-6	few	TRBV19	CASSIKGRLSSGANVLTF
TRBJ2-4	few	TRBV25-1	CASSELGSGSGAKNIQYF
TRBJ1-1	-	TRBV28	CASRKTGNTEAFF
TRBJ1-1	-	TRBV7-9	CASSPTGTEHTEAFF
TRBJ1-2	few	TRBV18	CASSRVTGAPGGNYGYTF
TRBJ1-1	-	TRBV6-6	CASSYDLYGPEAFF
TRBJ2-3	-	TRBV11-2	CASSFPTSGASGTQYF
TRBJ2-5	-	TRBV7-7	CASSGSAGQETQYF
TRBJ1-1	-	TRBV6-6	CASSYVQRTEAFF
TRBJ2-1	-	TRBV2	CSPRRDYYNEQFF
TRBJ1-6	-	TRBV28	CASSLTGGTPLHF
TRBJ2-7	few	TRBV5-1	CASTRGNEQYF
TRBJ2-5	-	TRBV5-5	CASSLAKGETQYF
TRBJ2-3	-	TRBV2	CASSVGTSTDTQYF
TRBJ2-5	-	TRBV18	CASSPSDSTNSQYF
TRBJ2-3	-	TRBV7-9	CASSLGEQSTDTQYF
TRBJ2-4	-	TRBV2	CASSELPGVVNIQYF
TRBJ1-6	-	TRBV7-9	CASTRDRPGVSPLHF
TRBJ2-7	-	TRBV6-1	CASIPGADYYEQYF
TRBJ2-1	-	TRBV20-1	CSAHRLAGQFF
TRBJ2-7	-	TRBV5-1	CASSLEVARREQYF
TRBJ2-5	-	TRBV2	CASRTWQPGKETQYF
TRBJ2-1	-	TRBV11-2	CASRSGRLNEQFF
TRBJ1-2	-	TRBV19	CASHRDGGTNYGYTF
TRBJ1-4	-	TRBV6-1	CASSSPQVTLFF
TRBJ2-3	-	TRBV6-1	CASRLGSGNTDTQYF
TRBJ1-1	-	TRBV29-1	CSGWGSEAFF
TRBJ2-3	-	TRBV11-2	CASSRRGGGPDTQYF
TRBJ1-4	-	TRBV6-5	CASRRQGANEKLFF
TRBJ2-5	-	TRBV11-2	CASSSIGAQETQYF
TRBJ1-2	-	TRBV19	CASELRGAGYTF
TRBJ1-2	-	TRBV19	CASSIAGGRGYGYTF
TRBJ2-2	-	TRBV5-8	CASSLRVLGAGELFF
TRBJ1-1	-	TRBV29-1	CSGYYRNTEAFF